These 24 T cell receptor beta chains were all obtained from the same sample, sequenced in a study of shared clonotypes between healthy human individuals. Data came from immunoSEQ multiplex PCR; TCRdb stores just in-frame clones and leaves some out. The table lists 760,000 or so clones, roughly 96% of them singletons. Positive CCR7 selection of CD45RO-negative cells yielded the naive CD8 cells, and terminally differentiated effector memory CD45RA+ cells were excluded. The source material was naive CD8+ T cells sorted from blood. All receptors derive from a man aged 25 to 45 in good health.

The genes are TRBV29-1 and TRBJ2-2; TRBD1 is a possible D gene (5 bases). The CDR3 has 14 amino acids. V was pared by 5 bases and J by 0 bases, with 10 bases between. Germline V CDR1 and CDR2: SQVTM, ANQGSEA. In nucleotides, the CDR3 is TGCAGCGTTTTGGACACGACGAACACCGGGGAGCTGTTTTTT. Protein product: CSVLDTTNTGELFF.

This sequence joins TRBV28 and TRBJ2-7, with 7 bases aligning to TRBD1. This CDR3 spans 14 amino acids. CDR1 is MDHEN, CDR2 SYDVKM, per germline. The J segment lost 2 bases and the V segment lost 6 bases, leaving 7 bases of the junction unmatched. The CDR3 nucleotides are TGTGCCAGCAGCCCTCCGGGACAGACCTACGAGCAGTACTTC. Residues: CASSPPGQTYEQYF.

The chain carries TRBV2 and TRBJ2-7; D is undetermined. Trimming pared 3 bases from V and 1 base from J, leaving 10 bases between. CDR3 length: 14 amino acids. Germline CDR1 SNHLY, CDR2 FYNNEI. In nucleotides, the CDR3 is TGTGCCAGCAGTGACCAGCTAGGTTCCTACGAGCAGTACTTC. This gives the protein CASSDQLGSYEQYF.

V and J are TRBV10-1 and TRBJ1-1, with a weak D call TRBD1 (6 bases). The ends were cut back, 5 bases at V and 5 bases at J, with 15 bases in the middle. The germline V gene encodes CDR1 WNHNN and CDR2 SYGVQD (reference sequence). This CDR3 spans 14 amino acids. The CDR3 here is CASSKGGLGTEAFF. CDR3 nucleotides: TGCGCCAGCAGTAAAGGGGGGTTGGGAACTGAAGCTTTCTTT.

This clone was picked up one time. One end of the junction varies from germline; a read error may be responsible. The J gene is TRBJ2-1, the V gene TRBV7-7, with TRBD2 matching over 11 bases. Germline V gene lookup returns CDR1 SSHAT and CDR2 FNYEAQ (reference sequence). This CDR3 is 16 amino acids long. The CDR3 sequence is CASSLALAGGHNEQFF. The CDR3 DNA follows: TGTGCTAGCAGCTTAGCCCTAGCGGGAGGCCACAATGAGCAGTTCTTC.

The rearrangement uses TRBV19 and TRBJ2-2; no reliable D call. Germline CDR1 reads LNHDA; CDR2 reads SQIVND (reference sequence). Trimming took 5 bases from V and 4 from J, leaving 17 bases between them. This CDR3 is built from 16 residues. CDR3 loop: CASSPELNFGTGELFF. Written as DNA, the CDR3 is TGTGCCAGTAGTCCTGAACTCAATTTTGGCACCGGGGAGCTGTTTTTT.

V usage is TRBV12-5 and J usage is TRBJ2-5; D uncertain. Germline-derived CDR1 and CDR2 are LGHNT and FRNRAP. Trimming removed 10 bases at V and 2 bases at J, with 11 bases between. The CDR3 totals 12 residues. The CDR3 spells CAIDWMQETQYF. The CDR3 DNA reads TGTGCTATCGACTGGATGCAAGAGACCCAGTACTTC.

This clone was detected only once. V usage is TRBV7-9 and J usage is TRBJ1-1, with D unresolved. CDR3 size: 17 residues. The V and J ends lost 5 bases and 0 bases respectively, with 19 bases between them. Germline V lookup: CDR1 SEHNR, CDR2 FQNEAQ (reference sequence). The CDR3 DNA is TGTGCCAGCAGCGTTACAAGGGTCGAGTACATGAACACTGAAGCTTTCTTT. It specifies CASSVTRVEYMNTEAFF.

This clone was recorded a few times. V gene TRBV27 combines with J gene TRBJ1-1, with 7 bases matching TRBD1. J was trimmed by 7 bases and V by 7 bases; bases with no gene match: 3. This CDR3 has 11 residues. In germline, CDR1 is MNHEY, CDR2 SMNVEV (reference sequence). In DNA form, the CDR3 reads TGTGCCAGCACAGGGGGGAATGAAGCTTTCTTT. This codes for CASTGGNEAFF.

The V and J genes are TRBV6-5 and TRBJ2-1, with TRBD2 identical over 7 bases. CDR1 is MNHEY and CDR2 is SVGAGI in the germline V gene. V trimming: 10 bases; J trimming: 3 bases; junction bases outside the gene matches: 12. The CDR3 sequence is 15 residues long. The CDR3 loop is CATRQRERYYNEQFF. CDR3 nucleotides: TGTGCCACCCGCCAGCGGGAAAGATACTACAATGAGCAGTTCTTC.

The chain recombines TRBV5-4 with TRBJ2-5; 12 bases map to TRBD1. Germline-derived CDR1 and CDR2 are SGHNT and YYREEE (reference sequence). The CDR3 length is 17 residues. The J segment lost 5 bases and the V segment lost 0 bases, leaving 8 bases of the junction unmatched. The CDR3 DNA reads TGTGCCAGCAGCTTGGGTGCCGGGACAGGGGGCAGGGAGACCCAGTACTTC. It translates to CASSLGAGTGGRETQYF. The full variable domain, rest sourced from reference TRBV5-4 and TRBJ2-5, is ETGVTQSPTHLIKTRGQQVTLRCSSQSGHNTVSWYQQALGQGPQFIFQYYREEENGRGNFPPRFSGLQFPNYSSELNVNALELDDSALYLCASSLGAGTGGRETQYFGPGTRLLVL.

This chain links TRBV27 with TRBJ2-1, with TRBD2 matching 7 bases. The CDR3 contains 15 residues. Looked up from germline, CDR1 is MNHEY and CDR2 is SMNVEV (reference sequence). After removal of 3 bases from V and 7 bases from J, the junction contained 9 bases not matched to a gene. The CDR3 region has the DNA TGTGCCAGCAGTTTCGGGGGAGGGCCTCGTAATGAGCAGTTCTTC. Encoded protein: CASSFGGGPRNEQFF.

The CDR3, as DNA: TGCAGCGTTGAAGCAGGGGGATCCTACAATGAGCAGTTCTTC. It encodes CSVEAGGSYNEQFF. This chain uses TRBV29-1 with TRBJ2-1, with 7 bases fitting TRBD1. The CDR3 extends over 14 amino acids. V trimming: 1 base; J trimming: 1 base; junction bases outside the gene matches: 1. Germline V gene lookup returns CDR1 SQVTM and CDR2 ANQGSEA.

The chain combines TRBV27 with TRBJ2-7, with D hard to call. The germline V gene encodes CDR1 MNHEY and CDR2 SMNVEV (reference sequence). The ends were cut back, 3 bases at V and 6 bases at J, with 9 bases in the middle. The CDR3 length is 12 residues. CDR3 residues: CASSFGLGEQYF. CDR3 nucleotides: TGTGCCAGCAGTTTTGGGTTGGGCGAGCAGTACTTC.

The chain links TRBV7-6 to TRBJ1-1; D remains ambiguous. V gave up 1 base and J gave up 2 bases, with 8 bases separating them. Germline V gives CDR1 SGHVS, CDR2 FNYEAQ. CDR3 length: 14 amino acids. The CDR3 DNA sequence: TGTGCCAGCAGCTTAGGGGCGGGAAACACTGAAGCTTTCTTT. Protein product: CASSLGAGNTEAFF.

This rearrangement joins TRBV11-1 to TRBJ2-7; the match to TRBD1 covers 7 bases. V lost 5 bases to trimming and J lost 3 bases; unmatched junction nucleotides: 10. Germline-derived CDR1 and CDR2 are SGHAT and FQDESV (reference sequence). This CDR3 contains 15 residues. CDR3 nucleotide sequence: TGTGCCAGCAGCAACGAGAACAGGGGATTCTACGAGCAGTACTTC. Protein sequence: CASSNENRGFYEQYF.

This clone was counted once. V is TRBV29-1 and J is TRBJ2-5; possible D gene TRBD2, 5 bases. Trimming took off 7 bases at V and 5 bases at J, with 11 bases between the two ends. This CDR3 is built from 11 residues. Germline values: CDR1 SQVTM, CDR2 ANQGSEA. The CDR3: CSAEGRETQYF. The CDR3, as DNA: TGCAGCGCCGAGGGTCGGGAGACCCAGTACTTC.

A single count supports this clone. This chain joins TRBV4-1 and TRBJ2-5, with 11 bases fitting TRBD2. CDR1 MGHRA and CDR2 YSYEKL come from the germline V gene. The CDR3 covers 17 residues. Trimming at V came to 1 base and at J to 2 bases, leaving 6 bases not matched to a gene. CDR3 in amino acids: CASSQGPGLAVQETQYF. CDR3 nucleotides: TGCGCCAGCAGCCAAGGCCCGGGACTAGCGGTTCAAGAGACCCAGTACTTC.

This chain joins TRBV19 and TRBJ1-5, with no clear D. V was pared by 5 bases and J by 6 bases, with 11 bases between. The CDR3 is 13 amino acids. Germline CDR1 and CDR2: LNHDA and SQIVND (reference sequence). CDR3 sequence reads: CASSWQVGQPQHF. For the CDR3, the DNA is TGTGCCAGTAGTTGGCAGGTCGGTCAGCCCCAGCATTTT.

The chain is built from TRBV4-3 and TRBJ2-3; perhaps TRBD1 as D (5 bases). The CDR3 covers 16 residues. Trimming took off 0 bases at V and 2 bases at J, with 12 bases between the two ends. Germline assignment: CDR1 LGHNA and CDR2 YSLEER. CDR3 nucleotides: TGCGCCAGCAGCCAAGATCGGTTGGGGCCCACAGATACGCAGTATTTT. Its protein is CASSQDRLGPTDTQYF.

The V and J genes are TRBV2 and TRBJ2-1; D not resolved. Trimming took 7 bases from V and 3 from J, leaving 10 bases between them. CDR1 and CDR2 from the germline V gene are SNHLY and FYNNEI. The CDR3 totals 13 residues. The CDR3 region is CASTAADYNEQFF. CDR3 in DNA: TGTGCCAGCACCGCCGCGGACTACAATGAGCAGTTCTTC.

This chain uses TRBV11-2 with TRBJ2-3; the match to TRBD1 covers 8 bases. This CDR3 has 16 amino acids. The germline V gene encodes CDR1 SGHAT and CDR2 FQNNGV. J was trimmed by 0 bases and V by 3 bases; bases with no gene match: 5. As DNA, the CDR3 is TGTGCCAGCAGCTTCCCAGGGACAGGTAGCACAGATACGCAGTATTTT. Translation gives CASSFPGTGSTDTQYF.

Only one count was recorded for this clone. The genes are TRBV28 and TRBJ2-1, with TRBD2 identical over 10 bases. J gave up 8 bases and V 2 bases, and 9 bases lay outside the gene matches. This CDR3 spans 16 amino acids. Germline assignment: CDR1 MDHEN and CDR2 SYDVKM. CDR3 sequence (DNA): TGTGCCAGCAGTTTAGAGAGCGGGAGGGCCTGGGATGAGCAGTTCTTC. Residues: CASSLESGRAWDEQFF.

This clone was recorded only once. The V and J genes are TRBV30 and TRBJ1-2; 11 positions agree with TRBD1. This CDR3 spans 14 amino acids. Per germline, CDR1 GTSNPN and CDR2 SVGIG (reference sequence). J lost 6 bases, V lost 5 bases, and 8 bases had no gene match. The CDR3 sequence is CAWATGQGADGYTF. CDR3 bases: TGTGCCTGGGCAACAGGACAGGGGGCAGATGGCTACACCTTC.